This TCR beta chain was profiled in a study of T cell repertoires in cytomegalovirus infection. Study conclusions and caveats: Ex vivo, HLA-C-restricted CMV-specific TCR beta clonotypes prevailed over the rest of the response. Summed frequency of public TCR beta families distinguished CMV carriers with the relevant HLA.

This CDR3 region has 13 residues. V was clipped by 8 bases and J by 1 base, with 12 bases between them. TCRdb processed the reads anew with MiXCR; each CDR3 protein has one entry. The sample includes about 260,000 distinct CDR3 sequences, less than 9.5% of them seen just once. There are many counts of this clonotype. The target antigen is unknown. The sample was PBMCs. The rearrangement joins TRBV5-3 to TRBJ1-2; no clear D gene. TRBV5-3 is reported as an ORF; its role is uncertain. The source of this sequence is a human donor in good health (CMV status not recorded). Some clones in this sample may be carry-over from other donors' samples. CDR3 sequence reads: CASSTDGNYGYTF. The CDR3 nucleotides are TGTGCCAGCAGCACGGACGGTAACTATGGCTACACCTTC.